This T cell receptor beta chain was identified during a study of PD-1 blockade in classical Hodgkin lymphoma. Study-wide points: Baseline TCR diversity was reportedly lower in newly diagnosed patients than in healthy donors. It was reported as lower still in relapsed/refractory patients. TCR diversity rose significantly by C4D1 in CD4+ but not CD8+ cells.

Generated by immunoSEQ multiplex PCR, the TCRdb table keeps only in-frame clones and is missing some. The profile shows about 47,000 clones, 70% to 80% of them singletons. Time point defined: cycle 4 day 1 (C4D1), after 5 to 7 weeks of nivolumab. All patients experienced relapse after autologous stem cell transplantation, and brentuximab vedotin exposure was variable. Each best response was a complete response, a partial response or progressive disease. Germline CDR1 SGHRS, CDR2 YFSETQ. V shed 3 bases, J shed 5 bases, and the junction held 11 bases outside the gene matches. The length of the CDR3 is 16 residues. This clone was found a few times. The target antigen is unknown.

Specimen: peripheral blood mononuclear cells (PBMCs), collected before the fourth cycle of nivolumab. V gene TRBV5-1 combines with J gene TRBJ1-1; 9 positions agree with TRBD1. The TCR originated in a human donor with classical Hodgkin lymphoma. CDR3 protein: CASSSLGTGRRTEAFF. The DNA for the CDR3 is TGCGCCAGCAGCTCCCTAGGGACAGGGCGAAGGACTGAAGCTTTCTTT.